This T cell receptor beta chain was profiled in a study of T cells in localized non-small cell lung cancer. Germline CDR1 MDHEN, CDR2 SYDVKM. This CDR3 has 14 amino acids. V lost 4 bases to trimming and J lost 3 bases, with 12 bases between them. Sequencing was performed with immunoSEQ multiplex PCR; in TCRdb, only in-frame clones are kept and a portion is missing. The sample gives approximately 2,000 clones, just over 35% of which show up once; 22% is in the top ten. Broader study findings: Tumor showed lower T cell clonality than uninvolved adjacent lung, where it was highest. Adjacent lung tissue had a median about 52 of the top 100 clones found in the tumor. Only one tumor region went through sequencing, so heterogeneity may still be there. Higher blood T cell density tracked longer overall survival.

Only a few counts were recorded for this clone. The antigen is unknown. The rearrangement uses TRBV28 and TRBJ2-5; possibly TRBD1 for D (6 bases). This clonotype was sampled from a female donor aged 60 or older with stage I lung adenocarcinoma. The sample in question was lung tumor tissue, obtained before any cancer treatment. The CDR3 DNA follows: TGTGCCAGCAGTTCCTACGCAGGGGAAGAGACCCAGTACTTC. Its protein is CASSSYAGEETQYF.